The rows below give T cell receptor beta chains drawn from one sample of a study of technical replicates of blood from a handful of donors. Generated by immunoSEQ multiplex PCR, the TCRdb table keeps only in-frame clones and is missing some. The sample shows some 50,000 clones, around 94% of them seen only once. The sequenced material came from T cells isolated from PBMCs. These receptors were obtained from a human donor in good health. The CDR3 runs from the conserved cysteine through the conserved F or W. Each record gives: J gene, V gene, CDR3 length, CDR3 protein.

TRBJ1-4 | TRBV7-9 | 13 | CASSFRENEKLFF
TRBJ2-7 | TRBV13 | 14 | CASSLGLAGGEQYF
TRBJ1-4 | TRBV13 | 17 | CASSLRPVPTTNEKLFF
TRBJ1-2 | TRBV5-1 | 14 | CASKPPGWDYGYTF
TRBJ2-3 | TRBV11-2 | 16 | CASSSRKGGSTDTQYF
TRBJ1-5 | TRBV7-2 | 15 | CASHMGPYSNQPQHF
TRBJ2-7 | TRBV28 | 13 | CASSYHGAYEQYF
TRBJ1-1 | TRBV5-4 | 16 | CASSSVFGGENTEAFF
TRBJ2-4 | TRBV28 | 17 | CASSLIAGVLAKNIQYF
TRBJ2-7 | TRBV6-5 | 13 | CASSGSNAYEQYF
TRBJ1-2 | TRBV11-1 | 15 | CASSLAPQGNYGYTF
TRBJ1-1 | TRBV5-6 | 15 | CASSLVGSDGTEAFF
TRBJ1-4 | TRBV7-9 | 13 | CASSPDKNEKLFF
TRBJ1-2 | TRBV28 | 11 | CASSRQARYTF
TRBJ1-2 | TRBV7-6 | 14 | CASSPGTAHYGYTF
TRBJ2-5 | TRBV5-1 | 13 | CASSRTGKETQYF
TRBJ2-1 | TRBV15 | 16 | CATSRVPGLGRNEQFF
TRBJ1-2 | TRBV29-1 | 11 | CSVSGNKGCTF
TRBJ2-5 | TRBV7-9 | 16 | CASSLGWGEYQETQYF
TRBJ2-5 | TRBV28 | 15 | CASSRSGGTQETQYF
TRBJ2-7 | TRBV16 | 11 | CASSLRDGLNF
TRBJ2-7 | TRBV5-4 | 13 | CASSPGQPYEQYF
TRBJ2-7 | TRBV7-9 | 18 | CASSFPIAGGLADMEQYF
TRBJ2-7 | TRBV7-9 | 14 | CASSAARSPYEQYF
TRBJ2-3 | TRBV5-4 | 16 | CASSLSSGGPRNTQYF
TRBJ2-7 | TRBV5-1 | 15 | CASGRTSGSRDEQYF
TRBJ2-5 | TRBV18 | 14 | CASSPGGWGETQYF
TRBJ2-7 | TRBV28 | 14 | CASSFDGNNWGQYF
TRBJ1-2 | TRBV29-1 | 12 | CSGGTDDYGYTF